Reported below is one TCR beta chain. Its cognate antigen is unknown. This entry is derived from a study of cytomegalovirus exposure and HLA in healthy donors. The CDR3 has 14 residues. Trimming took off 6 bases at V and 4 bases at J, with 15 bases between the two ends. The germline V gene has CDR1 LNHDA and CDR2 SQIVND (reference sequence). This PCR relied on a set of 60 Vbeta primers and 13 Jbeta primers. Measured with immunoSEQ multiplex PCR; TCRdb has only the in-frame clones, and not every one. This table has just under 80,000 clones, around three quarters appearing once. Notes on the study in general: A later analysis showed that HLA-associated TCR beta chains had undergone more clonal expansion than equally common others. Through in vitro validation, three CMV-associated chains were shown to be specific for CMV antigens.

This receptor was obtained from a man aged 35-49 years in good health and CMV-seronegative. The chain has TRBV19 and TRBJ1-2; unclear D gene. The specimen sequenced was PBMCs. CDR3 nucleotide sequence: TGTGCCAGTAGACCTTCTGGAGGCGGCTATGGCTACACCTTC. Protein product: CASRPSGGGYGYTF.